The 32 T cell receptor beta chains listed next were all sequenced from one sample in a study of T cell responses to AZD1222 COVID-19 vaccine (TCRdb year 2021). Libraries were prepared through the immunoSEQ multiplex PCR assay. TCRdb stores this immuneACCESS table with in-frame sequences only. Part of the clones is absent; in the studies checked, under half of the shortfall reflects unresolved V genes, and no reason is known for the rest. For this sample there are 110,000 or so clones; roughly nine tenths appear just once. Jointly, the top ten make up approximately 4.7% of the sample. The time point label, as the study defines it: baseline before first vaccination. The sample was peripheral blood, taken on day 0 of AZD1222 vaccination. These receptors originate from an adult in good health.

The chain joins TRBV9 to TRBJ2-1; D is unresolved. Trimming took off 3 bases at V and 0 bases at J, with 13 bases between the two ends. The CDR3 is 16 amino acids. Germline V gives CDR1 SGDLS, CDR2 YYNGEE. The CDR3: CASSEDLPSSYNEQFF. In DNA form, the CDR3 reads TGTGCCAGCAGCGAAGATCTCCCGAGCTCCTACAATGAGCAGTTCTTC.

The chain employs TRBV3-1 (or the pseudogene TRBV3-2) and TRBJ2-1; TRBD2 aligns across 9 bases. Trimming removed 4 bases from V and 8 bases from J; junction bases left unmatched: 6. This CDR3 comprises 14 residues. Germline V gene lookup returns CDR1 LGHDT and CDR2 YNNKEL (reference sequence). CDR3 residues: CASSLSGSGDEQFF. CDR3 in DNA: TGTGCCAGCAGCCTTAGCGGGAGCGGCGATGAGCAGTTCTTC.

V gene TRBV30 combines with J gene TRBJ1-2; D call uncertain. Trimming removed 2 bases at V and 0 bases at J, with 10 bases between. The CDR3 runs 14 residues. Germline-derived CDR1 and CDR2 are GTSNPN and SVGIG (reference sequence). The DNA of the CDR3 is TGTGCCTGGAGTTTTGGAGGAGCTAACTATGGCTACACCTTC. Translated, it gives CAWSFGGANYGYTF.

The chain employs TRBV3-1 (or the pseudogene TRBV3-2) and TRBJ2-7; 8 bases fit TRBD2. Germline CDR1 and CDR2: LGHDT and YNNKEL (reference sequence). This CDR3 is 15 amino acids long. The junction had 7 bases not matched to a gene; V was cut back by 1 base and J by 5 bases. The CDR3 loop reads CASSQVRGGGNEQYF. As DNA, the CDR3 is TGTGCCAGCAGCCAAGTCCGGGGGGGCGGGAACGAGCAGTACTTC.

This clone has just a few counts. The gene calls are TRBV5-1 and TRBJ2-5, with 10 bases identical to TRBD1. CDR1 SGHRS and CDR2 YFSETQ come from the germline V gene. The ends lost 4 bases at V and 5 bases at J; junction bases unmatched: 8. This CDR3 is built from 15 residues. CDR3 bases: TGCGCCAGCAGCGTGACAGGGGGCGGCGGGGAGACCCAGTACTTC. This encodes CASSVTGGGGETQYF.

The chain has TRBV7-3 and TRBJ2-3; 10 positions agree with TRBD2. The CDR3 is 17 residues long. Looked up from germline, CDR1 is SGHTA and CDR2 is FQGTGA. V shed 4 bases, J shed 6 bases, and the junction held 13 bases outside the gene matches. The CDR3 protein is CASSSRFGSGGSDTQYF. The CDR3 region has the DNA TGTGCCAGCAGCTCCCGTTTTGGTAGCGGGGGGTCGGATACGCAGTATTTT. Looking up the rest from reference TRBV7-3 and TRBJ2-3 gives the full variable domain: GAGVSQTPSNKVTEKGKYVELRCDPISGHTALYWYRQSLGQGPEFLIYFQGTGAADDSGLPNDRFFAVRPEGSVSTLKIQRTERGDSAVYLCASSSRFGSGGSDTQYFGPGTRLTVL.

The chain joins TRBV20-1 to TRBJ2-7; D is perhaps TRBD1 (6 bases). Germline V gives CDR1 DFQATT, CDR2 SNEGSKA (reference sequence). The CDR3 sequence is 11 residues long. Trimming removed 6 bases at V and 3 bases at J, with 9 bases between. This CDR3 reads CSARQDYEQYF. Here the CDR3 DNA reads TGCAGTGCCCGACAGGACTACGAGCAGTACTTC.

This rearrangement joins TRBV5-8 to TRBJ2-7; D assignment may be TRBD1 or TRBD2 (5 bases each). Germline V CDR1 and CDR2: SGHTS, YDEGEE. Trimming removed 7 bases at V and 7 bases at J, with 21 bases between. CDR3 length equals 14 residues. CDR3 loop: CASRRWGMGDEQYF. As DNA, the CDR3 is TGTGCCAGCCGCCGCTGGGGAATGGGGGATGAGCAGTACTTC.

The chain is built from TRBV13 and TRBJ1-1; weak D call: TRBD1 (5 bases). Germline CDR1 reads PRHDT; CDR2 reads FYEKMQ (reference sequence). The CDR3 spans 16 residues. Trimming cost V 3 bases and J 7 bases, with 21 bases left between them. CDR3 nucleotides: TGTGCCAGCAGCTTTTACTCGGGGCCAAAACAACATGAAGCTTTCTTT. It encodes CASSFYSGPKQHEAFF.

At least ten counts were recorded for this clone. The gene calls are TRBV19 and TRBJ1-1; 8 bases line up with TRBD1. The CDR3 covers 14 residues. The ends lost 6 bases at V and 4 bases at J; junction bases unmatched: 7. CDR1 LNHDA and CDR2 SQIVND come from the germline V gene (reference sequence). The CDR3 region has the DNA TGTGCCAGTAGCGCCCAGGGGGCTGGCACTGAAGCTTTCTTT. Its protein is CASSAQGAGTEAFF.

The genes are TRBV5-4 and TRBJ2-7, with 9 positions matching TRBD1. CDR3 length: 14 residues. Germline CDR1 reads SGHNT; CDR2 reads YYREEE (reference sequence). V was pared by 2 bases and J by 5 bases, with 5 bases of the junction left unmatched. The CDR3 coding sequence is TGTGCCAGCAGCTTCTGGGACAGGGCGAACGAGCAGTACTTC. This codes for CASSFWDRANEQYF.

This rearrangement joins TRBV18 to TRBJ2-7; 7 positions agree with TRBD2. The CDR3 totals 18 residues. CDR1 is KGHSH and CDR2 is LQKENI in the germline V gene. V shed 4 bases, J shed 2 bases, and the junction held 17 bases outside the gene matches. CDR3 coding DNA: TGTGCCAGCTCACGGAAGGAGCGGGGCTTTACAGGCACCTACGAGCAGTACTTC. It yields the protein CASSRKERGFTGTYEQYF. The full variable domain, rest sourced from reference TRBV18 and TRBJ2-7, is NAGVMQNPRHLVRRRGQEARLRCSPMKGHSHVYWYRQLPEEGLKFMVYLQKENIIDESGMPKERFSAEFPKEGPSILRIQQVVRGDSAAYFCASSRKERGFTGTYEQYFGPGTRLTVT.

The rearrangement links TRBV20-1 to TRBJ1-2; no clear D gene. V lost 0 bases to trimming and J lost 6 bases, with 2 bases between them. CDR1 DFQATT and CDR2 SNEGSKA come from the germline V gene (reference sequence). CDR3 length: 10 amino acids. Here the CDR3 reads CSAREDGYTF. DNA of the CDR3: TGCAGTGCTAGAGAGGATGGCTACACCTTC.

This chain connects TRBV5-1 to TRBJ2-1; 12 bases map to TRBD2. CDR3 length: 18 residues. Germline V gene sequence: CDR1 SGHRS, CDR2 YFSETQ. With 1 base clipped from V and 4 bases from J, the junction kept 9 bases outside the gene matches. Here the CDR3 DNA reads TGCGCCAGCAGCTTGTGGGGGACCGGGACTAGCGGGTACAATGAGCAGTTCTTC. Its protein is CASSLWGTGTSGYNEQFF.

V is TRBV6-5 and J is TRBJ1-2, with D maybe TRBD1 (6 bases). Deletions cut 6 bases from V and 2 bases from J, with 10 bases between. Germline V gives CDR1 MNHEY, CDR2 SVGAGI. CDR3 length equals 13 residues. In DNA form, the CDR3 reads TGTGCCAGCAGGGACAGTCGAAACTATGGCTACACCTTC. This encodes CASRDSRNYGYTF.

The rearrangement joins TRBV7-9 to TRBJ1-1; D may be TRBD1 (5 bases). Germline V gene sequence: CDR1 SEHNR, CDR2 FQNEAQ (reference sequence). V lost 1 base and J lost 7, with 7 bases in between. There are 12 residues in the CDR3. The CDR3 loop reads CASSLDGGEAFF. The CDR3, as DNA: TGTGCCAGCAGCTTAGATGGGGGTGAAGCTTTCTTT.

This clone was detected only once. This chain uses TRBV6-5 with TRBJ1-5, with no clear D. The CDR3 spans 14 residues. The germline gives CDR1 MNHEY, CDR2 SVGAGI. Between the trimmed V and J ends, which lost 6 bases and 6 bases, there was a span of 15 bases. The CDR3 loop is CASRESHGSQPQHF. CDR3 DNA sequence: TGTGCCAGCAGGGAGTCCCATGGAAGTCAGCCCCAGCATTTT.

The CDR3 DNA reads as TGTGCCAGCAGCGTAGGCGAAGGAAGACTAGCGGGCACAGATACGCAGTATTTT. Residues: CASSVGEGRLAGTDTQYF. The chain employs TRBV9 and TRBJ2-3; TRBD2 agrees at 9 bases. The germline CDR1 and CDR2 sequences are SGDLS and YYNGEE. The CDR3 is 18 amino acids. V lost 0 bases and J lost 1; bases outside the gene matches: 9.

The chain carries TRBV13 and TRBJ2-5; 11 bases are shared with TRBD1. The trim removed 2 bases at V and 4 bases at J, leaving 3 bases unmatched. The CDR3 consists of 15 residues. Germline V gives CDR1 PRHDT, CDR2 FYEKMQ (reference sequence). CDR3 protein: CASSLWTGGGETQYF. The CDR3 DNA follows: TGTGCCAGCAGCTTATGGACAGGGGGCGGAGAGACCCAGTACTTC.

This rearrangement joins TRBV7-2 to TRBJ2-3; D is unresolved. Germline CDR1 and CDR2: SGHTA and FQGNSA. This CDR3 has 14 residues. V was pared by 0 bases and J by 3 bases, with 7 bases between. The DNA for the CDR3 is TGTGCCAGCAGCTTAGCGCGGACGACAGATACGCAGTATTTT. Translating gives CASSLARTTDTQYF.

V and J are TRBV5-4 and TRBJ1-3; 8 bases map to TRBD1. The CDR3 is made up of 14 amino acids. Trimming removed 1 base from V and 8 bases from J; junction bases left unmatched: 5. Germline-derived CDR1 and CDR2 are SGHNT and YYREEE (reference sequence). The chain's CDR3 is CASSLPGQVDTIYF. In DNA, the CDR3 is TGTGCCAGCAGCTTGCCGGGACAGGTAGACACCATATATTTT.

The chain recombines TRBV6-6 with TRBJ1-1; D is ambiguous. V gave up 7 bases and J gave up 4 bases, with 13 bases separating them. Germline values: CDR1 MNHNY, CDR2 SVGAGI (reference sequence). CDR3 length: 13 amino acids. CDR3 sequence (DNA): TGTGCCAGCAAACCGCCTGGGGTCACTGAAGCTTTCTTT. Amino acid sequence: CASKPPGVTEAFF.

By proportion, this clone is medium-sized. The V and J genes are TRBV7-8 and TRBJ1-2; D is unclear. Trimming took 1 base from V and 8 from J, leaving 8 bases between them. Germline V gene sequence: CDR1 SGHVS, CDR2 FQNEAQ. The CDR3 runs 12 residues. The CDR3 loop reads CASSLGPGGYTF. CDR3 sequence (DNA): TGTGCCAGCAGCTTAGGCCCGGGGGGCTACACCTTC.

The chain couples TRBV5-1 to TRBJ1-2; D not certain. V lost 0 bases, J lost 6 bases, and 6 bases lay in between. The germline CDR1 and CDR2 sequences are SGHRS and YFSETQ. The CDR3 contains 12 residues. CDR3 loop: CASSLDFHGYTF. The CDR3 region has the DNA TGCGCCAGCAGCTTGGACTTCCATGGCTACACCTTC.

Regarding this clone: One junction end does not reproduce the germline sequence, and a read error may be involved. The gene calls are TRBV28 and TRBJ2-2; unclear D gene. CDR1 is MDHEN and CDR2 is SYDVKM in the germline V gene. CDR3 length equals 13 residues. The chain's CDR3 is CASTLTQLGELFF. DNA for the CDR3: TGTGCCAGCACTTTAACACAACTCGGGGAGCTGTTTTTT.

The sample holds a few counts of this clone. This sequence joins TRBV7-2 and TRBJ1-2; unclear D gene. The CDR3 loop spans 11 amino acids. The V gene's germline CDR1 is SGHTA and CDR2 FQGNSA. The V gene lost 6 bases and the J gene lost 2 bases, with 4 bases spanning the gap. CDR3 sequence (DNA): TGTGCCAGCAGTAACAACTATGGCTACACCTTC. Amino acids: CASSNNYGYTF.

The chain's CDR3 is CASSLPDREYGYTF. The CDR3 region has the DNA TGTGCCAGCTCCCTTCCCGACAGGGAATATGGCTACACCTTC. The chain employs TRBV6-5 and TRBJ1-2, with 7 bases identical to TRBD1. Trimming cost V 8 bases and J 5 bases; bases outside gene matches: 11. The germline CDR1 and CDR2 sequences are MNHEY and SVGAGI. The CDR3 loop spans 14 amino acids.

The chain is built from TRBV2 and TRBJ1-3; tentatively, D is TRBD1 (5 bases). Trimming stripped 11 bases from V and 4 bases from J, with 21 bases between. Germline V gene lookup returns CDR1 SNHLY and CDR2 FYNNEI. The length of the CDR3 is 15 residues. Written as DNA, the CDR3 is TGTGCCGCATACGGGGGGGGTCTATTCGGAAACACCATATATTTT. Its protein product is CAAYGGGLFGNTIYF.

The chain recombines TRBV7-2 with TRBJ2-7; D is unresolved. Germline V CDR1 and CDR2: SGHTA, FQGNSA. V lost 5 bases and J lost 6, with 11 bases in between. This CDR3 region has 12 residues. CDR3 sequence reads: CASSATGREQYF. CDR3 DNA sequence: TGTGCCAGCAGCGCGACCGGCCGCGAGCAGTACTTC.

The CDR3 coding sequence is TGTGCCAGCAGCCCTCATCTAGCGGGGGTTACCGGGGAGCTGTTTTTT. It yields the protein CASSPHLAGVTGELFF. The chain couples TRBV3-1 (or the pseudogene TRBV3-2) to TRBJ2-2; 10 bases line up with TRBD2. After removal of 4 bases from V and 5 bases from J, the junction contained 7 bases not matched to a gene. The CDR3 extends over 16 amino acids. CDR1 is LGHDT and CDR2 is YNNKEL in the germline V gene (reference sequence).

The J gene is TRBJ1-6, the V gene TRBV23-1; 8 bases match TRBD1. TRBV23-1 has ORF status, its function being uncertain. The CDR3 is made up of 16 amino acids. The junction had 7 bases not matched to a gene; V was cut back by 0 bases and J by 9 bases. CDR3 nucleotides: TGCGCCAGCAGTCAATCGGACAGGGAGGAGTCTTCACCCCTCCACTTT. It yields the protein CASSQSDREESSPLHF.

The chain combines TRBV3-1 (or the pseudogene TRBV3-2) with TRBJ1-2; a weak D match, TRBD1 (6 bases). V was shortened by 3 bases and J by 7 bases, with 12 bases between the two germline ends. This CDR3 comprises 13 residues. Germline values: CDR1 LGHDT, CDR2 YNNKEL (reference sequence). CDR3 residues: CASSQAGQSGYTF. In nucleotides, the CDR3 is TGTGCCAGCAGCCAGGCAGGACAGTCTGGCTACACCTTC.